This T cell receptor beta chain was sequenced in a study of CD8+CD57+ T cells in acquired aplastic anemia. This clonotype was counted ten times or more. TCR beta VDJ and CDR3 profiling used genomic DNA as template. TCRdb called the reads again in MiXCR, with one record for every CDR3 protein. Of about 160,000 distinct CDR3 sequences in the sample, about 50% are singletons; the top ten hold over 25%. Whoever was chosen for sequencing had shown CD8+CD57+ cell expansion by flow cytometry. The V and J ends lost 0 bases and 7 bases respectively, with 9 bases between them. This CDR3 has 13 residues. Germline V CDR1 and CDR2: SGHTA, FQGNSA.

The origin of this receptor is a human donor with aplastic anemia. The V call is TRBV7-2, the J call TRBJ1-1, with unresolved D. The sample consisted of sorted CD4+, CD8+, or CD8+CD57+ T cells (not recorded which) from PBMCs. As DNA, the CDR3 is TGTGCCAGCAGCTTAGCGCCGAACCTTGAAGCTTTCTTT. Translated, it gives CASSLAPNLEAFF.